This passage covers 22 T cell receptor beta chains from one sample sequenced in a study of PD-1 blockade in classical Hodgkin lymphoma. All patients relapsed after autologous stem cell transplantation, and brentuximab vedotin exposure varied. Method: immunoSEQ multiplex PCR; TCRdb's copy keeps in-frame clones and lacks some. The sample includes about 75,000 clones, about 92% of them seen just once. The source was peripheral blood mononuclear cells (PBMCs), collected at baseline. The receptors were gathered from a human donor with classical Hodgkin lymphoma.

The chain has TRBV5-4 and TRBJ2-2, with 12 bases identical to TRBD2. This CDR3 has 19 amino acids. From germline, CDR1 is SGHNT and CDR2 YYREEE (reference sequence). The trim removed 0 bases at V and 1 base at J, leaving 7 bases unmatched. CDR3 region: CASSLVVTSGGKNTGELFF. As DNA, the CDR3 is TGTGCCAGCAGCTTGGTAGTGACTAGCGGGGGAAAGAACACCGGGGAGCTGTTTTTT.

The V gene is TRBV7-9, the J gene TRBJ1-5; 8 bases agree with TRBD1. Germline lookup yields CDR1 SEHNR and CDR2 FQNEAQ (reference sequence). This CDR3 is 14 amino acids long. The trim removed 2 bases at V and 7 bases at J, leaving 4 bases unmatched. The CDR3 reads CASSLSGGGQPQHF. In DNA form, the CDR3 reads TGTGCCAGCAGCTTATCAGGGGGCGGCCAGCCCCAGCATTTT.

The chain couples TRBV2 to TRBJ1-4; TRBD1 is a possible D gene (6 bases). The CDR3 is 15 residues long. Germline values: CDR1 SNHLY, CDR2 FYNNEI. V shed 8 bases and J shed 8 bases, with 21 bases lying between them. Written as DNA, the CDR3 is TGTGCCAGCGAGGGGGGGCGGACTGTGAAAGAAAAACTGTTTTTT. The encoded protein is CASEGGRTVKEKLFF.

This sequence joins TRBV7-9 and TRBJ2-2, with a possible D match to TRBD2 (6 bases). Germline values: CDR1 SEHNR, CDR2 FQNEAQ (reference sequence). The CDR3 covers 16 residues. V lost 4 bases, J lost 6 bases, and 18 bases lay in between. The CDR3 sequence: CASSSLQEGFSGELFF. CDR3 nucleotide sequence: TGTGCCAGCAGCTCCCTACAGGAGGGGTTTTCCGGGGAGCTGTTTTTT.

The V gene is TRBV6-1, the J gene TRBJ2-2, with D unresolved. V was shortened by 5 bases and J by 8 bases, with 18 bases between the two germline ends. This CDR3 is built from 15 residues. Looked up from germline, CDR1 is MNHNS and CDR2 is SASEGT. CDR3 loop: CASSPQSPVVGELFF. The CDR3 DNA sequence: TGTGCCAGCAGTCCTCAATCCCCGGTGGTGGGGGAGCTGTTTTTT.

The V call is TRBV7-2, the J call TRBJ2-7, with TRBD2 identical over 10 bases. From germline, CDR1 is SGHTA and CDR2 FQGNSA. The trim removed 5 bases at V and 5 bases at J, leaving 6 bases unmatched. CDR3 length equals 14 residues. Written as DNA, the CDR3 is TGTGCCAGCAGCCCCAGAGCGGGAGGGGACGAGCAGTACTTC. This encodes CASSPRAGGDEQYF.

This clone has only one observation. This chain uses TRBV27 with TRBJ2-7; D possibly uses TRBD1 or TRBD2 (5 bases each). With 1 base removed from V and 4 bases from J, the gap between germline ends came to 17 bases. The CDR3 is 16 residues long. Per germline, CDR1 MNHEY and CDR2 SMNVEV (reference sequence). CDR3 coding DNA: TGTGCCAGCAGTTTATTATCCTCGGGACGGACTTACGAGCAGTACTTC. Translating gives CASSLLSSGRTYEQYF.

V usage is TRBV19 and J usage is TRBJ2-2; D not resolved. Germline V gene lookup returns CDR1 LNHDA and CDR2 SQIVND (reference sequence). Trimming removed 3 bases at V and 2 bases at J, with 16 bases between. The CDR3 is 17 residues long. The CDR3 loop is CASSMVATHLNTGELFF. The DNA for the CDR3 is TGTGCCAGTAGTATGGTGGCGACTCACCTAAACACCGGGGAGCTGTTTTTT.

This clone was counted a single time. The genes are TRBV7-2 and TRBJ2-1, with a tentative D call TRBD2 (5 bases). V was trimmed by 3 bases and J by 1 base, leaving 16 bases between them. The CDR3 length is 17 residues. Per germline, CDR1 SGHTA and CDR2 FQGNSA. In DNA, the CDR3 is TGTGCCAGCAGCTTTACCCCCCGGGGTACTTCCTACAATGAGCAGTTCTTC. Its protein product is CASSFTPRGTSYNEQFF.

The chain couples TRBV9 to TRBJ2-2; D ambiguous. With 0 bases removed from V and 0 bases from J, the gap between germline ends came to 3 bases. The CDR3 is 14 amino acids. Germline assignment: CDR1 SGDLS and CDR2 YYNGEE. This CDR3 is CASSVGANTGELFF. Written as DNA, the CDR3 is TGTGCCAGCAGCGTAGGGGCGAACACCGGGGAGCTGTTTTTT.

The chain has TRBV9 and TRBJ1-1, with D unresolved. CDR3 size: 13 residues. V was shortened by 3 bases and J by 5 bases, with 11 bases between the two germline ends. The germline gives CDR1 SGDLS, CDR2 YYNGEE. CDR3 bases: TGTGCCAGCAGCGAGGACTATGGAACTGAAGCTTTCTTT. This gives the protein CASSEDYGTEAFF. Full variable domain (missing parts from reference TRBV9 and TRBJ1-1): DSGVTQTPKHLITATGQRVTLRCSPRSGDLSVYWYQQSLDQGLQFLIQYYNGEERAKGNILERFSAQQFPDLHSELNLSSLELGDSALYFCASSEDYGTEAFFGQGTRLTVV.

The chain carries TRBV5-1 and TRBJ1-2; TRBD1 matches 8 bases. V lost 1 base to trimming and J lost 5 bases; unmatched junction nucleotides: 10. The CDR3 contains 16 residues. In germline, CDR1 is SGHRS, CDR2 YFSETQ. In DNA, the CDR3 is TGCGCCAGCAGCTTGAGTCAGGGGGCGTGGAGATATGGCTACACCTTC. Its protein is CASSLSQGAWRYGYTF.

This chain uses TRBV19 with TRBJ2-3; D may be TRBD1 (6 bases). Per the germline V gene, CDR1 is LNHDA and CDR2 is SQIVND (reference sequence). Between the trimmed V and J ends, which lost 4 bases and 2 bases, there was a span of 19 bases. The length of the CDR3 is 17 residues. The CDR3 DNA reads TGTGCCAGTAGTACCCGAGGGGTGGGGGCAGCCACAGATACGCAGTATTTT. Translation gives CASSTRGVGAATDTQYF.

This rearrangement joins TRBV25-1 to TRBJ2-3; D is possibly TRBD2 (5 bases). The germline gives CDR1 MGHDK, CDR2 SYGVNS. V was trimmed by 7 bases and J by 2 bases, leaving 16 bases between them. CDR3 length: 15 residues. The CDR3 reads CASTPATGFTDTQYF. In DNA form, the CDR3 reads TGTGCCAGCACCCCGGCCACGGGATTCACAGATACGCAGTATTTT.

The V and J genes are TRBV29-1 and TRBJ1-2, with unresolved D. Per germline, CDR1 SQVTM and CDR2 ANQGSEA. V was pared by 1 base and J by 8 bases, with 2 bases between. CDR3 length: 9 residues. The CDR3 DNA reads as TGCAGCGTTGAAGGGGGCTACACCTTC. Protein sequence: CSVEGGYTF.

The chain links TRBV9 to TRBJ1-3; TRBD1 is a possible D gene (5 bases). Trimming shortened V by 3 bases and J by 3 bases, and 10 bases separated the two germline ends. The CDR3 runs 14 residues. Germline V gives CDR1 SGDLS, CDR2 YYNGEE. The CDR3 loop is CASSAYGGGNTIYF. Written as DNA, the CDR3 is TGTGCCAGCAGCGCCTACGGGGGTGGAAACACCATATATTTT. Filled out from reference TRBV9 and TRBJ1-3, the complete variable domain reads DSGVTQTPKHLITATGQRVTLRCSPRSGDLSVYWYQQSLDQGLQFLIQYYNGEERAKGNILERFSAQQFPDLHSELNLSSLELGDSALYFCASSAYGGGNTIYFGEGSWLTVV.

The rearrangement links TRBV27 to TRBJ2-7; D is unclear. This CDR3 region has 14 residues. V was cut by 3 bases and J by 3 bases, with 12 bases left in between. Per germline, CDR1 MNHEY and CDR2 SMNVEV (reference sequence). This CDR3 is CASSLSWLDYEQYF. In DNA, the CDR3 is TGTGCCAGCAGTTTGAGCTGGCTAGACTACGAGCAGTACTTC.

This rearrangement joins TRBV19 to TRBJ1-4; D is undetermined. Germline assignment: CDR1 LNHDA and CDR2 SQIVND (reference sequence). Deletions cut 9 bases from V and 7 bases from J, with 15 bases between. This CDR3 is 13 amino acids long. The CDR3 sequence is CASQRVPFEKLFF. The DNA of the CDR3 is TGTGCCAGCCAGAGGGTTCCCTTTGAAAAACTGTTTTTT.

The V and J genes are TRBV6-5 and TRBJ1-2; maybe TRBD1 (5 bases). With 2 bases removed from V and 3 bases from J, the gap between germline ends came to 10 bases. This CDR3 region has 14 residues. Germline V gene data show CDR1 as MNHEY and CDR2 as SVGAGI. The CDR3 is CASSYRGGYYGYTF. The CDR3, as DNA: TGTGCCAGCAGTTACAGGGGTGGATACTATGGCTACACCTTC.

The gene calls are TRBV30 and TRBJ2-7, with 10 positions matching TRBD1. Germline CDR1 is GTSNPN and CDR2 is SVGIG (reference sequence). This CDR3 is built from 14 residues. V shed 5 bases and J 6 bases; nucleotides not matched to a gene: 10. The CDR3 spells CAWGSGTGVAEQYF. CDR3 DNA sequence: TGTGCCTGGGGTTCCGGGACAGGGGTAGCCGAGCAGTACTTC. Variable domain in full (rest from reference TRBV30 and TRBJ2-7): SQTIHQWPATLVQPVGSPLSLECTVEGTSNPNLYWYRQAAGRGLQLLFYSVGIGQISSEVPQNLSASRPQDRQFILSSKKLLLSDSGFYLCAWGSGTGVAEQYFGPGTRLTVT.

The rearrangement joins TRBV28 to TRBJ1-5; tentative D call: TRBD1 (6 bases). Germline V CDR1 and CDR2: MDHEN, SYDVKM. Between the trimmed V and J ends, which lost 3 bases and 7 bases, there was a span of 13 bases. The CDR3 spans 14 residues. This CDR3 is CASSLRGGTQPQHF. The DNA for the CDR3 is TGTGCCAGCAGTTTGAGGGGGGGGACACAGCCCCAGCATTTT.

This clone was counted once. This chain uses TRBV6-5 with TRBJ2-7, with D unresolved. CDR1 and CDR2 (germline): MNHEY, SVGAGI. The V gene lost 1 base and the J gene lost 1 base, with 11 bases spanning the gap. The CDR3 loop spans 15 amino acids. Here the CDR3 reads CASSYFRPTSYEQYF. The CDR3 DNA is TGTGCCAGCAGTTACTTTCGACCTACTTCCTACGAGCAGTACTTC.